Below, 13 T cell receptor beta chains from the same sample are listed, as sequenced in a study of blood T cell repertoires in COVID-19. Assay: immunoSEQ multiplex PCR; the TCRdb copy retains only in-frame clones and omits some. The data hold some 150,000 clones, with 70% to 90% observed a single time. The material sequenced was peripheral blood. Receptors were obtained from a woman aged 55-69 years with COVID-19, enrolled during active disease.

This chain connects TRBV7-9 to TRBJ1-5, with 11 bases matching TRBD1. V dropped 0 bases and J dropped 4; count of bases not matched to a gene: 2. Germline V gene sequence: CDR1 SEHNR, CDR2 FQNEAQ (reference sequence). The CDR3 has 16 amino acids. CDR3 DNA sequence: TGTGCCAGCAGCTTAGCGGGACAGGGGGTGAATCAGCCCCAGCATTTT. Its translation is CASSLAGQGVNQPQHF.

The rearrangement links TRBV7-9 to TRBJ1-4; D not resolved. Per germline, CDR1 SEHNR and CDR2 FQNEAQ (reference sequence). The CDR3 sequence is 15 residues long. The V gene lost 4 bases and the J gene lost 3 bases, with 12 bases spanning the gap. The CDR3 sequence is CASSYGGGANEKLFF. DNA of the CDR3: TGTGCCAGCAGCTACGGAGGAGGAGCTAATGAAAAACTGTTTTTT.

The chain links TRBV7-3 to TRBJ2-1; D gene uncertain. This CDR3 comprises 15 residues. Germline V gene lookup returns CDR1 SGHTA and CDR2 FQGTGA. The V end lost 6 bases, the J end lost 0 bases, and 12 bases lay between the germline ends. The CDR3 sequence: CASSSVMSSYNEQFF. The CDR3 DNA sequence: TGTGCCAGCAGTTCCGTCATGAGCTCCTACAATGAGCAGTTCTTC.

As for this clone: The same CDR3 can be traced to other DNA sequences in this sample. The V and J genes are TRBV29-1 and TRBJ2-2; 10 nucleotides line up with TRBD1. Trimming cost V 5 bases and J 4 bases; bases outside gene matches: 4. Germline CDR1 SQVTM, CDR2 ANQGSEA. The CDR3 is 14 residues long. The CDR3 reads CSVRGQGGTGELFF. Written as DNA, the CDR3 is TGCAGCGTTCGCGGACAGGGGGGCACCGGGGAGCTGTTTTTT.

The gene calls are TRBV7-2 and TRBJ1-1; a weak D match, TRBD1 (5 bases). The CDR3 covers 13 residues. Between the trimmed V and J ends, which lost 4 bases and 0 bases, there was a span of 6 bases. Germline assignment: CDR1 SGHTA and CDR2 FQGNSA. DNA for the CDR3: TGTGCCAGCAGCTCGACAGTGAACACTGAAGCTTTCTTT. The encoded protein is CASSSTVNTEAFF.

This clone was counted only a few times. The CDR3 is CASTTTGDSSPLHF. DNA for the CDR3: TGTGCCAGCACAACAACCGGGGATAGTTCACCCCTCCACTTT. The chain combines TRBV28 with TRBJ1-6; no definite D call. Germline V CDR1 and CDR2: MDHEN, SYDVKM. The CDR3 extends over 14 amino acids. The V end lost 7 bases, the J end lost 9 bases, and 16 bases lay between the germline ends.

J is TRBJ1-1 and V is TRBV9, with 8 bases aligning to TRBD1. Per germline, CDR1 SGDLS and CDR2 YYNGEE. The V and J ends lost 2 bases and 2 bases, in that order; junction bases with no gene match: 14. This CDR3 comprises 18 residues. The CDR3 spells CASSVSGTGLGENTEAFF. The CDR3 DNA is TGTGCCAGCAGCGTTTCCGGGACAGGACTTGGCGAAAACACTGAAGCTTTCTTT.

The chain carries TRBV7-3 and TRBJ2-3, with TRBD2 matching 7 bases. Losses at the gene ends were 5 bases for V and 2 bases for J; bases not matched to a gene: 10. The CDR3 extends over 16 amino acids. Germline lookup yields CDR1 SGHTA and CDR2 FQGTGA. CDR3 loop: CASSQELADYTDTQYF. CDR3 coding DNA: TGTGCCAGCAGCCAAGAGCTAGCGGACTACACAGATACGCAGTATTTT.

The CDR3 DNA is TGTGCCAGCAGCCATCCCTCTCGACTAGGCCGATACGAGCAGTACTTC. Translated, it gives CASSHPSRLGRYEQYF. The J gene is TRBJ2-7, the V gene TRBV9, with D perhaps TRBD2 (6 bases). In germline, CDR1 is SGDLS, CDR2 YYNGEE. The V end was cut by 4 bases, the J end by 4 bases, with 21 bases between. The CDR3 length is 16 residues.

This clone was found a few times. The genes are TRBV19 and TRBJ1-1; the D gene is possibly TRBD1 (6 bases). With 5 bases removed from V and 2 bases from J, the gap between germline ends came to 15 bases. The CDR3 contains 15 residues. CDR1 LNHDA and CDR2 SQIVND come from the germline V gene (reference sequence). In DNA, the CDR3 is TGTGCCAGTAGTGCATCCCGACAGGTAAACACTGAAGCTTTCTTT. Encoded protein: CASSASRQVNTEAFF.

This chain joins TRBV4-1 and TRBJ1-2; 9 bases map to TRBD1. Germline-derived CDR1 and CDR2 are MGHRA and YSYEKL. The CDR3 is made up of 15 amino acids. V dropped 1 base and J dropped 7; count of bases not matched to a gene: 7. The CDR3 DNA follows: TGCGCCAGCAGCCAAGGGACAGGGGACCCGGGTGGCTACACCTTC. It is translated as CASSQGTGDPGGYTF.

The chain uses TRBV6-2 or TRBV6-3 and TRBJ2-1, with D tentatively TRBD2 (6 bases). Trimming removed 2 bases from V and 2 bases from J, with 13 bases in between. The CDR3 is 16 residues long. Germline V gene sequence: CDR1 MNHEY, CDR2 SVGEGT. The CDR3 is CASSYRGVYPYNEQFF. CDR3 in DNA: TGTGCCAGCAGTTACCGCGGGGTCTACCCCTACAATGAGCAGTTCTTC.

V gene TRBV21-1 combines with J gene TRBJ1-4; the table gives TRBD1 as D, unverified against the DNA. TRBV21-1 is a pseudogene segment. This CDR3 spans 14 amino acids. Here the CDR3 DNA reads TGTGCCAGCTGGGACAGGGGGCCGGGTGAAAAACTGTTTTTT. It codes for CASWDRGPGEKLFF.